These 8 T cell receptor beta chains originate from one sample sequenced in a study of CD8+ T cells in alopecia areata. Treatment specified: oral pan-JAK inhibitor, 5-10 mg twice daily. After isolation, RNA underwent reverse transcription to generate cDNA as the sequencing template. The table came from immunoSEQ multiplex PCR; TCRdb's copy has only in-frame clones and leaves some out. In the table there are hundreds of thousands of clones, about three fifths of which are singletons. This sample comprised CD4+ T cells sorted from blood, obtained at week 24, from a patient treated with tofacitinib. Source of these receptors: a human donor with alopecia areata.

The chain combines TRBV6-5 with TRBJ2-7; the D gene is possibly TRBD1 (6 bases). CDR1 and CDR2 from the germline V gene are MNHEY and SVGAGI. The V end lost 6 bases, the J end lost 6 bases, and 15 bases lay between the germline ends. The CDR3 is made up of 13 amino acids. The DNA of the CDR3 is TGTGCCAGCAGCCAGGGGACCCTTCGCGAGCAGTACTTC. This sequence encodes CASSQGTLREQYF.

Of note for this clone: The germline gene is not matched at one end of the junction; a read error may be the cause. This sequence joins TRBV20-1 and TRBJ1-2; the D is unclear. This CDR3 has 9 amino acids. Germline CDR1 reads DFQATT; CDR2 reads SNEGSKA (reference sequence). CDR3 sequence reads: CSARGTSSF. The CDR3 bases are TGCAGTGCTAGAGGGACGTCGAGCTTC.

V gene TRBV4-2 combines with J gene TRBJ2-7; TRBD2 agrees at 7 bases. The CDR3 totals 16 residues. Germline values: CDR1 LGHNA, CDR2 YNFKEQ. Germline trimming cut 1 base from V and 3 bases from J; bases unmatched to any gene: 9. The CDR3 loop is CASSQGGAGSYYEQYF. CDR3 bases: TGTGCCAGCAGCCAAGGAGGAGCGGGGAGCTACTACGAGCAGTACTTC.

This chain connects TRBV14 to TRBJ1-5, with D uncertain. V gave up 1 base and J gave up 3 bases, with 19 bases separating them. CDR3 length: 18 residues. CDR1 is SGHDN and CDR2 is FVKESK in the germline V gene. The CDR3 reads CASSQVPPGNGFNQPQHF. As DNA, the CDR3 is TGTGCCAGCAGCCAAGTTCCCCCGGGCAACGGGTTCAATCAGCCCCAGCATTTT.

This chain uses TRBV29-1 with TRBJ1-2; a weak D match, TRBD1 (6 bases). The CDR3 runs 17 residues. Germline V gene sequence: CDR1 SQVTM, CDR2 ANQGSEA. V was cut by 1 base and J by 4 bases, with 22 bases left in between. The CDR3 spells CSVEVETGLPFLYGYTF. The CDR3 DNA sequence: TGCAGCGTTGAAGTAGAGACAGGCCTCCCATTTCTCTATGGCTACACCTTC.

This clone has just a few counts. V usage is TRBV29-1 and J usage is TRBJ1-6; TRBD1 might be the D (5 bases). This CDR3 is built from 13 residues. Germline V CDR1 and CDR2: SQVTM, ANQGSEA. Trimming removed 6 bases at V and 7 bases at J, with 13 bases between. CDR3 protein: CSVQGTRNSPLHF. The CDR3, as DNA: TGCAGCGTGCAGGGTACGAGGAATTCACCCCTCCACTTT.

V is TRBV7-2 and J is TRBJ1-6; 9 bases line up with TRBD1. After removal of 1 base from V and 13 bases from J, the junction contained 8 bases not matched to a gene. This CDR3 comprises 15 residues. From germline, CDR1 is SGHTA and CDR2 FQGNSA. The CDR3 DNA reads as TGTGCCAGCAGCTTAGAGGCGGGACAGGGAGCGCCCCTCCACTTT. It specifies CASSLEAGQGAPLHF.

The chain is built from TRBV30 and TRBJ2-1; D might be TRBD1 or TRBD2, each matching 5 bases. The CDR3 runs 15 residues. Germline V gives CDR1 GTSNPN, CDR2 SVGIG (reference sequence). Between the trimmed V and J ends, which lost 1 base and 9 bases, there was a span of 19 bases. For the CDR3, the DNA is TGTGCCTGGAGTGCTGGACCGGGACCCGTTGGTGAGCAGTTCTTC. Its translation: CAWSAGPGPVGEQFF. The whole variable domain, remainder taken from reference TRBV30 and TRBJ2-1, is SQTIHQWPATLVQPVGSPLSLECTVEGTSNPNLYWYRQAAGRGLQLLFYSVGIGQISSEVPQNLSASRPQDRQFILSSKKLLLSDSGFYLCAWSAGPGPVGEQFFGPGTRLTVL.